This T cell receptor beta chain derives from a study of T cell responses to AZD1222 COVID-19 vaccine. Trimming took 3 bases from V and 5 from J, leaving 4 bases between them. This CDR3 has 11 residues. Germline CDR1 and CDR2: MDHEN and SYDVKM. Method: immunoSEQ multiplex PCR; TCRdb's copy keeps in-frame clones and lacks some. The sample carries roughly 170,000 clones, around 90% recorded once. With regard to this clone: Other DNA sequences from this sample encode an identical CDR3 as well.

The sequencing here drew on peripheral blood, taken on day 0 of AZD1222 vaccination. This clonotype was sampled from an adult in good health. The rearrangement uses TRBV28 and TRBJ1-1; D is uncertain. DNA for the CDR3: TGTGCCAGCAGTTTGTGGACTGAAGCTTTCTTT. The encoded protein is CASSLWTEAFF.